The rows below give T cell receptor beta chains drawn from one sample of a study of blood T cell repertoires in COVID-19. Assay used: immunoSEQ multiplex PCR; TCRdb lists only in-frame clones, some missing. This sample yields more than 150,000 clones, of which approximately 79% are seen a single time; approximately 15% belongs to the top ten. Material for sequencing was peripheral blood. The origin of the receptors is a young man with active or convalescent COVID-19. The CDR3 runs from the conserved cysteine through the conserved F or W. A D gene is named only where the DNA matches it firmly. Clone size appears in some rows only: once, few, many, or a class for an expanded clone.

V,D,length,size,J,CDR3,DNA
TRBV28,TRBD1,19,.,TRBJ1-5,CASRPGDRGRVLSNQPQHF,TGTGCCAGCAGGCCTGGGGACAGGGGGCGCGTCTTAAGCAATCAGCCCCAGCATTTT
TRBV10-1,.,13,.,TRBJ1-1,CASRAGGNTEAFF,TGCGCCAGCCGTGCGGGGGGGAACACTGAAGCTTTCTTT
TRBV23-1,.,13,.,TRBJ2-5,CASMEGSPETQYF,TGCGCCAGCATGGAGGGGTCTCCAGAGACCCAGTACTTC
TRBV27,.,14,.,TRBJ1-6,CASSHTYGNSPLHF,TGTGCCAGCAGCCACACCTACGGGAATTCACCCCTCCACTTT
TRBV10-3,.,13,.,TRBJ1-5,CAISESIVQPQHF,TGTGCCATCAGTGAGTCGATAGTCCAGCCCCAGCATTTT
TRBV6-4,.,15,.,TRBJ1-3,CASSPDSNSGNTIYF,TGTGCCAGCAGTCCGGACAGCAACTCTGGAAACACCATATATTTT
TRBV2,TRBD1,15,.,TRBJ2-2,CASSPRTGGTGELFF,TGTGCCAGCAGTCCGCGGACAGGGGGGACCGGGGAGCTGTTTTTT
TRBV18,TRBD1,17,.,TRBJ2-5,CASSPPAGTGGQETQYF,TGTGCCAGCTCACCCCCCGCGGGAACAGGGGGGCAGGAGACCCAGTACTTC
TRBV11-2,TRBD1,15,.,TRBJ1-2,CASSPGTGEFYGYTF,TGTGCCAGCAGCCCAGGGACAGGTGAGTTCTATGGCTACACCTTC
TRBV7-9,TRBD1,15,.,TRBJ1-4,CASSLETGGASKLFF,TGTGCCAGCAGCTTGGAAACAGGGGGCGCGTCAAAACTGTTTTTT
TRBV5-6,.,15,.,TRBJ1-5,CASSLSPDSNQPQHF,TGTGCCAGCAGCTTGTCTCCAGATAGCAATCAGCCCCAGCATTTT
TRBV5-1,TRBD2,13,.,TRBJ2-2,CASSPGGTGELFF,TGCGCCAGCAGCCCCGGGGGGACCGGGGAGCTGTTTTTT
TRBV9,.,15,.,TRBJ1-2,CASSVAQGSNYGYTF,TGTGCCAGCAGCGTAGCACAGGGCTCTAACTATGGCTACACCTTC
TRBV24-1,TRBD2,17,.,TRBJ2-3,CATSDFSVAGEADTQYF,TGTGCCACCAGTGATTTTTCCGTAGCGGGGGAGGCAGATACGCAGTATTTT
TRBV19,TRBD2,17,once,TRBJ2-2,CASSIDLAGMNTGELFF,TGTGCCAGTAGTATAGACCTAGCGGGGATGAACACCGGGGAGCTGTTTTTT
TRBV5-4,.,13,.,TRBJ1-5,CASSLDENQPQHF,TGTGCCAGCAGCTTGGATGAGAATCAGCCCCAGCATTTT
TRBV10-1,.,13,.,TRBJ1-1,CASSPDSITTAFF,TGCGCCAGCAGCCCGGACAGTATCACAACGGCTTTCTTT
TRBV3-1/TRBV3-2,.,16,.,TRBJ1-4,CASSQDPPGTNEKLFF,TGTGCCAGCAGCCAAGACCCACCCGGGACTAATGAAAAACTGTTTTTT
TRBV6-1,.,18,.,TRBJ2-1,CASSDGGTEVRFNGEQFF,TGTGCCAGCAGTGATGGGGGGACAGAGGTCAGGTTCAACGGTGAGCAGTTCTTC
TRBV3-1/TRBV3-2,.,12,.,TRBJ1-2,CASSTRGHGYTF,TGTGCCAGCAGCACCCGCGGGCATGGCTACACCTTC
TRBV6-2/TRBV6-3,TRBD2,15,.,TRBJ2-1,CASSYREGLTNEQFF,TGTGCCAGCAGTTACCGGGAGGGCCTCACCAATGAGCAGTTCTTC
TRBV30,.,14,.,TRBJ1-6,CAWSPVRDSSPLHF,TGTGCCTGGAGCCCCGTGAGGGATAGTTCACCCCTCCACTTT
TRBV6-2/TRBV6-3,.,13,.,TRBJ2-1,CASSYGGYNEQFF,TGTGCCAGCAGTTACGGGGGGTACAATGAGCAGTTCTTC
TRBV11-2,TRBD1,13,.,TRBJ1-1,CATAGQGGTEAFF,TGTGCCACGGCGGGACAGGGGGGGACTGAAGCTTTCTTT
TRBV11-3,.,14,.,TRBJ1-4,CASSSGTAHEKLFF,TGTGCCAGCAGCTCCGGGACTGCTCATGAAAAACTGTTTTTT
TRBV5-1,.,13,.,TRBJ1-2,CASSLGGQDGYTF,TGCGCCAGCAGCTTGGGGGGGCAGGATGGCTACACCTTC